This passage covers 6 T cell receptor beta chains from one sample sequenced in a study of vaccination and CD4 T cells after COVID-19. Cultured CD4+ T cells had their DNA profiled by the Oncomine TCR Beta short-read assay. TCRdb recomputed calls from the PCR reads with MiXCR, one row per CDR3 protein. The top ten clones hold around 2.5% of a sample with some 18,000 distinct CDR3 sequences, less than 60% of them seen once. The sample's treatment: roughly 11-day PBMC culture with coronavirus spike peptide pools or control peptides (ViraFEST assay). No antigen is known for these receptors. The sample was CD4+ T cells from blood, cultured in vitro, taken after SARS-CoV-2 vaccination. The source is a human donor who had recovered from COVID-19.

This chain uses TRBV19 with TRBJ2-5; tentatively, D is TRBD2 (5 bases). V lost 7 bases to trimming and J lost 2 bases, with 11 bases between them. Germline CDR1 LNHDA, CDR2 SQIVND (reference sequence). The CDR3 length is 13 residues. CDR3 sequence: CASKVGGQETQYF. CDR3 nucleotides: TGTGCCAGTAAAGTCGGCGGGCAAGAGACCCAGTACTTC.

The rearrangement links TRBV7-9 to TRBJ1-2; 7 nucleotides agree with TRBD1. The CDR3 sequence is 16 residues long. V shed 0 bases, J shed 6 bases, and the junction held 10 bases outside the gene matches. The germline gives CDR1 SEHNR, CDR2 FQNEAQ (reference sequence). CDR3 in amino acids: CASSLAGGGAVDGYTF. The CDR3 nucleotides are TGTGCCAGCAGCTTAGCGGGAGGGGGCGCAGTCGATGGCTACACCTTC.

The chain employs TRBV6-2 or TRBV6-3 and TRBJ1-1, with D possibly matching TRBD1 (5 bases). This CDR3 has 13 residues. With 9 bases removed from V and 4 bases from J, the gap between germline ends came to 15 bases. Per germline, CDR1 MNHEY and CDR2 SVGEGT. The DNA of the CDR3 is TGTGCCAGTTCGAGGGGTCGGGGCACTGAAGCTTTCTTT. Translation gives CASSRGRGTEAFF.

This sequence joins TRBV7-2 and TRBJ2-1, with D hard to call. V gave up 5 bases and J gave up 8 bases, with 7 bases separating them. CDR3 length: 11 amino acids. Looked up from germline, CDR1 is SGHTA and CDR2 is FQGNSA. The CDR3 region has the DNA TGTGCCAGCAGCGGCCTATATGAGCAGTTCTTC. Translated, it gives CASSGLYEQFF.

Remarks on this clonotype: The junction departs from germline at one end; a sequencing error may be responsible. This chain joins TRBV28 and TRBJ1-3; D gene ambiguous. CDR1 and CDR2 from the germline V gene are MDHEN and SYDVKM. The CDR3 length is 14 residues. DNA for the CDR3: TGTGCCAACAGTGTCGGAAGCTCTGGAAACACCATATATTTT. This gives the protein CANSVGSSGNTIYF. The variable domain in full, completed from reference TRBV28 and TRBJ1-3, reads DVKVTQSSRYLVKRTGEKVFLECVQDMDHENMFWYRQDPGLGLRLIYFSYDVKMKEKGDIPEGYSVSREKKERFSLILESASTNQTSMYLCANSVGSSGNTIYFGEGSWLTVV.

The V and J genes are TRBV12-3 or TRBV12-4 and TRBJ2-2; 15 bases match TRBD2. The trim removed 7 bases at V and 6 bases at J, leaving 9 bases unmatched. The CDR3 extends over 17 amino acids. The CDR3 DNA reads TGTGCCAGCATCCAGGGACTAGCGGGAGGTAGGGCCGGGGAGCTGTTTTTT. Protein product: CASIQGLAGGRAGELFF.